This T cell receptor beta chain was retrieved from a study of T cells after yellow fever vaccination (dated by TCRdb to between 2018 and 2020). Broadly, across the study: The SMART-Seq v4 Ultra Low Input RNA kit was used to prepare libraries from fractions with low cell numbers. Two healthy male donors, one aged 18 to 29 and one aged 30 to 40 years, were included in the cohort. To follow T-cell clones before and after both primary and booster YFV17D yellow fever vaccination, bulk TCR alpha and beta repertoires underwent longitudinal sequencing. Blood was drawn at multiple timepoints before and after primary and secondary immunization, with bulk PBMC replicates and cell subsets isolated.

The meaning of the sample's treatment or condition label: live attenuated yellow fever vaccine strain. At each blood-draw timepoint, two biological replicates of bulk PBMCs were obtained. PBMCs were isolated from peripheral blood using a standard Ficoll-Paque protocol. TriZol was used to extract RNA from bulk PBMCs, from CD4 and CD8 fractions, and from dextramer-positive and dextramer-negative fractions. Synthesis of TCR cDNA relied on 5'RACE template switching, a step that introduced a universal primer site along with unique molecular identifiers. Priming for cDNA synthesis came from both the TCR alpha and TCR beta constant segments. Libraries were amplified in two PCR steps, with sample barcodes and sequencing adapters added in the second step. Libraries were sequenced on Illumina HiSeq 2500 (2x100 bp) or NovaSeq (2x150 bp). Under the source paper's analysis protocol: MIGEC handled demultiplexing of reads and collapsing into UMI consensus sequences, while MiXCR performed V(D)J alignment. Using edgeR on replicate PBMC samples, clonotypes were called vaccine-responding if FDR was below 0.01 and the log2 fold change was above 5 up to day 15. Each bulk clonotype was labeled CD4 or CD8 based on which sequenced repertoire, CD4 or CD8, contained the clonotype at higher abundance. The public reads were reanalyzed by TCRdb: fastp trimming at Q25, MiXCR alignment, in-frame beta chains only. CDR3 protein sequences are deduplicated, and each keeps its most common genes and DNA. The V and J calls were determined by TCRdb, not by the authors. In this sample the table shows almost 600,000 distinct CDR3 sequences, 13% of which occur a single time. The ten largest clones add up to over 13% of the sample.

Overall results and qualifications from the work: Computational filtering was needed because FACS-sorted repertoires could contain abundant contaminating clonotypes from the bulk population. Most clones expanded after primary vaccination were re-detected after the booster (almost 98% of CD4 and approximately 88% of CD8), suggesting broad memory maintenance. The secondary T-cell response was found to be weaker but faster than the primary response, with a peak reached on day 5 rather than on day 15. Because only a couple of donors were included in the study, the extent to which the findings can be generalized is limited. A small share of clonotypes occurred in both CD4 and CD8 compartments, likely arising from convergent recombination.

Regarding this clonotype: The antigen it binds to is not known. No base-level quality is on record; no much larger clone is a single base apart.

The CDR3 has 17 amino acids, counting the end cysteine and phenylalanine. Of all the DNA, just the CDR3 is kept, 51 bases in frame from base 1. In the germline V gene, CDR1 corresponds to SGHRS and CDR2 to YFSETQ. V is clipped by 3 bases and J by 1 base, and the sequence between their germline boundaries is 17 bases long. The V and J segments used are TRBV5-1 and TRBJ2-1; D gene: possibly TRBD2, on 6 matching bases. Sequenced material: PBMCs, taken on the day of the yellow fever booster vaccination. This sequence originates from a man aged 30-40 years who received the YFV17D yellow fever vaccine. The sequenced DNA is TGCGCCAGCAGCTCCGACTTTGCGGGGATTTCCTACAATGAGCAGTTCTTC. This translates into CASSSDFAGISYNEQFF.